The clone carrying this TCR beta chain was observed many times. The sample is drawn from a study of glioma-infiltrating T cells. Amplification of TCR alpha and beta CDR3 regions from RNA used iRepertoire nested multiplex PCR. A single record per CDR3 protein comes from TCRdb applying MiXCR to the multiplex PCR reads. The sample holds more than 100,000 distinct CDR3 sequences; about 30% are singletons and the top ten take 40% to 45%. Trimming shortened V by 6 bases and J by 8 bases, and 13 bases separated the two germline ends. Germline-derived CDR1 and CDR2 are SEHNR and FQNEAQ (reference sequence). This CDR3 is built from 13 residues.

The chain uses TRBV7-9 and TRBJ1-4; D might be TRBD1 (6 bases). The origin of this receptor is a human donor with low-grade glioma or glioblastoma, undergoing nonglioma brain surgery, or in good health (not recorded which). The sample was glioma tissue, nonneoplastic brain tissue, or PBMCs (not recorded which). The CDR3 spells CASSSAGGEKLFF. CDR3 nucleotide sequence: TGTGCCAGCAGTTCAGCTGGGGGCGAAAAACTGTTTTTT.